This entry lists 29 T cell receptor beta chains sequenced from one sample in a study of blood T cell repertoires in COVID-19. This table comes from immunoSEQ multiplex PCR, and its TCRdb copy is limited to in-frame clones, with some not included. The sample has 200,000 to 250,000 clones, over 70% seen once; the top ten hold more than 3%. Sample: PBMCs or T cells enriched from blood (not recorded which). The receptors come from a woman younger than 45 who had been exposed to COVID-19.

The J gene is TRBJ2-2, the V gene TRBV11-3; D might be TRBD1 (5 bases). The ends were cut back, 6 bases at V and 1 base at J, with 9 bases in the middle. CDR3 length equals 14 residues. The germline V gene encodes CDR1 SGHNT and CDR2 YENEEA. The CDR3 DNA follows: TGTGCCAGCAGTTTTACAGGGAACACCGGGGAGCTGTTTTTT. Translated: CASSFTGNTGELFF.

The DNA for the CDR3 is TGCGCCAGCAGCTTGAGTGGTAGCGGGAGGACCTTTATCTACGAGCAGTACTTC. It specifies CASSLSGSGRTFIYEQYF. The chain joins TRBV5-1 to TRBJ2-7, with 10 bases that match TRBD2. CDR1 is SGHRS, CDR2 YFSETQ, per germline. With 1 base clipped from V and 3 bases from J, the junction kept 13 bases outside the gene matches. The CDR3 is 18 residues long.

The rearrangement uses TRBV21-1 and TRBJ2-7; the D segment call TRBD2 is taken from the table without a DNA check. TRBV21-1 is flagged as a pseudogene. The CDR3 consists of 15 residues. CDR3: CASSKDPGGRYEQYF. The CDR3 nucleotides read TGTGCCAGCAGCAAAGATCCGGGAGGGAGGTACGAGCAGTACTTC.

The V call is TRBV20-1, the J call TRBJ2-3; D might be TRBD1 (5 bases). The CDR3 consists of 11 residues. The V gene lost 5 bases and the J gene lost 8 bases, with 11 bases spanning the gap. Germline CDR1 is DFQATT and CDR2 is SNEGSKA (reference sequence). DNA of the CDR3: TGCAGTGCTTATTGGGGCGGTACGCAGTATTTT. This codes for CSAYWGGTQYF.

V is TRBV30 and J is TRBJ2-7; D not resolved. The CDR3 spans 11 residues. V shed 8 bases and J shed 2 bases, with 10 bases lying between them. Germline loops: CDR1 GTSNPN, CDR2 SVGIG (reference sequence). The CDR3, as DNA: TGTGCCCGTGGTGGGCCCTACGAGCAGTACTTC. It encodes CARGGPYEQYF.

With regard to this clone: Relative to the germline gene, one junction end is altered; a read error may explain this. The V and J genes are TRBV5-5 and TRBJ1-1; perhaps TRBD1 as D (5 bases). The germline gives CDR1 SGHKS, CDR2 YYEKEE (reference sequence). The CDR3 runs 15 residues. The CDR3 spells CASSLAPGVNTEAFF. In DNA form, the CDR3 reads TGTGCCAGCAGTTTGGCCCCGGGGGTGAACACTGAAGCTTTCTTT.

This chain joins TRBV15 and TRBJ2-3, with 14 bases fitting TRBD2. This CDR3 is built from 16 residues. CDR1 and CDR2 from the germline V gene are LNHNV and YYDKDF (reference sequence). The junction had 7 bases not matched to a gene; V was cut back by 3 bases and J by 8 bases. The CDR3 sequence: CATSRGTGTSGSTQYF. The CDR3 bases are TGTGCCACCAGCAGGGGAACCGGGACTAGCGGGAGTACGCAGTATTTT.

V usage is TRBV19 and J usage is TRBJ2-1; TRBD2 aligns across 15 bases. This CDR3 is built from 16 residues. The V and J ends lost 6 bases and 1 base, in that order; junction bases with no gene match: 1. The V gene's germline CDR1 is LNHDA and CDR2 SQIVND (reference sequence). CDR3 bases: TGTGCCAGTAGAGGACTAGCGGGAGGGTCCTACAATGAGCAGTTCTTC. Amino acid sequence: CASRGLAGGSYNEQFF.

This chain links TRBV6-1 with TRBJ2-1, with TRBD2 matching over 11 bases. Looked up from germline, CDR1 is MNHNS and CDR2 is SASEGT. Trimming took 3 bases from V and 15 from J; bases not matched to a gene: 10. The CDR3 is 14 residues long. Here the CDR3 DNA reads TGTGCCAGCAGTGACCTAGCGGGAGGACTGTGGCCGTTCTTC. This translates into CASSDLAGGLWPFF.

The gene calls are TRBV18 and TRBJ1-1, with TRBD1 identical over 11 bases. The CDR3 covers 15 residues. V trimming: 0 bases; J trimming: 3 bases; junction bases outside the gene matches: 0. Germline assignment: CDR1 KGHSH and CDR2 LQKENI. CDR3 bases: TGTGCCAGCTCACCACCGGACAGGGGGCACACTGAAGCTTTCTTT. Amino acid sequence: CASSPPDRGHTEAFF.

The chain carries TRBV30 and TRBJ2-7, with D possibly matching TRBD2 (6 bases). Germline values: CDR1 GTSNPN, CDR2 SVGIG (reference sequence). V gave up 0 bases and J gave up 0 bases, with 9 bases separating them. The CDR3 contains 14 residues. CDR3 sequence reads: CAWSVGTSSYEQYF. CDR3 bases: TGTGCCTGGAGTGTGGGGACTTCCTCCTACGAGCAGTACTTC.

The V gene is TRBV5-1, the J gene TRBJ1-2; no firm D call. Trimming removed 1 base at V and 4 bases at J, with 11 bases between. The CDR3 contains 14 residues. The germline V gene encodes CDR1 SGHRS and CDR2 YFSETQ. This chain's CDR3 is CASSLWSETYGYTF. Here the CDR3 DNA reads TGCGCCAGCAGCTTGTGGTCGGAGACCTATGGCTACACCTTC.

This chain links TRBV5-1 with TRBJ2-5; D perhaps matches TRBD2 (6 bases). CDR1 is SGHRS, CDR2 YFSETQ, per germline. V was shortened by 1 base and J by 2 bases, with 18 bases between the two germline ends. The CDR3 has 17 amino acids. CDR3 sequence (DNA): TGCGCCAGCAGCTTGTTCATTGGAGGAGGGACTCAAGAGACCCAGTACTTC. This gives the protein CASSLFIGGGTQETQYF.

The J gene is TRBJ2-1, the V gene TRBV10-2; 10 nucleotides agree with TRBD2. The CDR3 spans 15 residues. Germline loops: CDR1 WSHSY, CDR2 SAAADI. V dropped 3 bases and J dropped 5; count of bases not matched to a gene: 4. The CDR3 sequence is CASSELAGSHNEQFF. CDR3 nucleotides: TGCGCCAGCAGTGAACTAGCGGGGTCCCACAATGAGCAGTTCTTC.

The V gene is TRBV30, the J gene TRBJ1-3; TRBD1 agrees at 7 bases. Germline loops: CDR1 GTSNPN, CDR2 SVGIG (reference sequence). V shed 2 bases and J 2 bases; nucleotides not matched to a gene: 12. This CDR3 comprises 17 residues. The CDR3 nucleotides read TGTGCCTGGAGTCCCGGAAACCAGGGGGAGGCTGGAAACACCATATATTTT. It encodes CAWSPGNQGEAGNTIYF.

The chain uses TRBV12-2 and TRBJ2-1; the D call of TRBD2 is as the table states it, not checked on the DNA. TRBV12-2 is a documented pseudogene. This CDR3 is built from 19 residues. The CDR3 sequence is CASRLEKGTSETYYNEQFF. In nucleotides, the CDR3 is TGTGCAAGTCGCTTAGAAAAGGGGACTAGCGAGACCTACTACAATGAGCAGTTCTTC.

The chain uses TRBV12-3 or TRBV12-4 and TRBJ2-3; 9 positions agree with TRBD1. This CDR3 comprises 13 residues. The V and J ends lost 6 bases and 7 bases, in that order; junction bases with no gene match: 5. The CDR3 DNA reads TGTGCCAGCAGCGACAGGGGGGGGAATACGCAGTATTTT. As protein: CASSDRGGNTQYF.

This clone has just a few counts. The chain joins TRBV5-1 to TRBJ2-7, with 7 bases fitting TRBD1. This CDR3 has 13 residues. V was pared by 6 bases and J by 5 bases, with 8 bases of the junction left unmatched. Germline CDR1 reads SGHRS; CDR2 reads YFSETQ. The CDR3 loop reads CASTSTTGDEQYF. The CDR3 DNA follows: TGCGCCAGCACCTCAACCACAGGGGACGAGCAGTACTTC.

The J gene is TRBJ2-1, the V gene TRBV9; possibly TRBD2 for D (6 bases). This CDR3 has 15 residues. The germline CDR1 and CDR2 sequences are SGDLS and YYNGEE. V was trimmed by 3 bases and J by 2 bases, leaving 12 bases between them. CDR3 DNA sequence: TGTGCCAGCAGCGCCGAGGCTAGCGCCTACAATGAGCAGTTCTTC. Residues: CASSAEASAYNEQFF.

The chain carries TRBV3-1 (or the pseudogene TRBV3-2) and TRBJ1-6; D is unresolved. This CDR3 comprises 13 residues. In germline, CDR1 is LGHDT, CDR2 YNNKEL (reference sequence). V lost 3 bases and J 9 bases, leaving 9 bases between the germline ends. CDR3 DNA: TGTGCCAGCAGCCAGAGTCCCGGTTCACCCCTCCACTTT. Its protein is CASSQSPGSPLHF.

This clone was observed once. The rearrangement links TRBV5-6 to TRBJ1-1; 8 bases match TRBD1. The V segment lost 2 bases and the J segment 4 bases; nucleotides outside the gene matches: 4. CDR3 length: 14 amino acids. Germline lookup yields CDR1 SGHDT and CDR2 YYEEEE. The CDR3 nucleotides read TGTGCCAGCAGCTTAATTACAGGGGGCACTGAAGCTTTCTTT. Protein: CASSLITGGTEAFF.

This chain connects TRBV9 to TRBJ2-1, with D perhaps TRBD2 (6 bases). The CDR3 length is 16 residues. Germline V lookup: CDR1 SGDLS, CDR2 YYNGEE. Trimming left V 3 bases short and J 8 bases short, with 21 bases between. CDR3 in amino acids: CASSALAEGQRDEQFF. DNA for the CDR3: TGTGCCAGCAGCGCATTGGCGGAGGGCCAAAGAGATGAGCAGTTCTTC.

This chain links TRBV11-2 with TRBJ2-7; 10 bases fit TRBD1. The CDR3 is made up of 15 amino acids. V shed 4 bases, J shed 5 bases, and the junction held 8 bases outside the gene matches. Per germline, CDR1 SGHAT and CDR2 FQNNGV. The CDR3 sequence is CASSSLRDRGHEQYF. CDR3 DNA: TGTGCCAGCAGCTCTCTTAGGGACAGGGGTCACGAGCAGTACTTC.

V usage is TRBV24-1 and J usage is TRBJ2-3; 11 bases agree with TRBD1. With 7 bases clipped from V and 1 base from J, the junction kept 6 bases outside the gene matches. This CDR3 contains 16 residues. Germline loops: CDR1 KGHDR, CDR2 SFDVKD. CDR3 bases: TGTGCCACCAGCGGACAGGGGGCAAGGGGCACAGATACGCAGTATTTT. Translated: CATSGQGARGTDTQYF.

This clone was observed once. The V and J genes are TRBV3-1 (or the pseudogene TRBV3-2) and TRBJ2-7, with TRBD2 matching 8 bases. In germline, CDR1 is LGHDT, CDR2 YNNKEL (reference sequence). The V gene end was trimmed by 2 bases and the J gene end by 3 bases; junction bases not matched to a gene: 9. The CDR3 loop spans 16 amino acids. The chain's CDR3 is CASSQSSGSSNYEQYF. The CDR3 bases are TGTGCCAGCAGCCAAAGCAGCGGGAGCTCCAACTACGAGCAGTACTTC.

CDR3 residues: CASSLAEGGNYGYTF. CDR3 bases: TGTGCCAGCAGCTTAGCGGAAGGGGGCAACTATGGCTACACCTTC. The chain couples TRBV7-9 to TRBJ1-2, with 7 bases lining up with TRBD1. The V segment lost 0 bases and the J segment 2 bases; nucleotides outside the gene matches: 3. The CDR3 contains 15 residues. Germline loops: CDR1 SEHNR, CDR2 FQNEAQ (reference sequence).

The chain couples TRBV5-1 to TRBJ2-1, with a possible D match to TRBD1 (5 bases). Germline V gene sequence: CDR1 SGHRS, CDR2 YFSETQ. V lost 5 bases to trimming and J lost 9 bases, with 15 bases between them. This CDR3 contains 13 residues. This chain's CDR3 is CASRRTTMGEQFF. The CDR3 nucleotides read TGCGCCAGCAGAAGGACAACAATGGGTGAGCAGTTCTTC.

To note about this clone: One junction end disagrees with the germline gene, perhaps due to a read error. The chain carries TRBV3-1 (or the pseudogene TRBV3-2) and TRBJ2-7, with no clear D. CDR3 length: 11 amino acids. Germline-derived CDR1 and CDR2 are LGHDT and YNNKEL (reference sequence). The CDR3 DNA follows: TGTGCCAGCAGCCAAGAACAGAAAATAGACTTC. This gives the protein CASSQEQKIDF.

The chain carries TRBV28 and TRBJ2-2; D call uncertain. V lost 6 bases, J lost 0 bases, and 11 bases lay in between. This CDR3 spans 15 amino acids. Germline lookup yields CDR1 MDHEN and CDR2 SYDVKM. The CDR3 DNA reads as TGTGCCAGCAGCCCCCAGATCGCGAACACCGGGGAGCTGTTTTTT. This translates into CASSPQIANTGELFF.